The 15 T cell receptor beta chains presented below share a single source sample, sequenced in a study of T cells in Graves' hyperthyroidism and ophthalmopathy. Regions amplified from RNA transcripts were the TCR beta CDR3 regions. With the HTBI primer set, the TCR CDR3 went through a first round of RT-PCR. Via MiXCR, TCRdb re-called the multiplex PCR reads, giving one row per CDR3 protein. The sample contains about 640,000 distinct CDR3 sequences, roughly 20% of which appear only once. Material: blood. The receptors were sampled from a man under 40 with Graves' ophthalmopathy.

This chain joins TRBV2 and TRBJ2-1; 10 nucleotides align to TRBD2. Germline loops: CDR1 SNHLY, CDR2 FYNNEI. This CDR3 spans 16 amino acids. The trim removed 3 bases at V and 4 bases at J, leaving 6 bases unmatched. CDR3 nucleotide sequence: TGTGCCAGCAGTGATTCTAGCGGGAGTGGTTACAATGAGCAGTTCTTC. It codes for CASSDSSGSGYNEQFF. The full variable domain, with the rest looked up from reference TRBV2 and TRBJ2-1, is EPEVTQTPSHQVTQMGQEVILRCVPISNHLYFYWYRQILGQKVEFLVSFYNNEISEKSEIFDDQFSVERPDGSNFTLKIRSTKLEDSAMYFCASSDSSGSGYNEQFFGPGTRLTVL.

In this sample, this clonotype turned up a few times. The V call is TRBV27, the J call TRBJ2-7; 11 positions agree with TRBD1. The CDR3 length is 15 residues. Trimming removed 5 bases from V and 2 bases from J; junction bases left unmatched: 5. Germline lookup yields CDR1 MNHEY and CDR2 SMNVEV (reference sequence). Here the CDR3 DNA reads TGTGCCAGCAGTGCTGGACAGGGGGCACCCTACGAGCAGTACTTC. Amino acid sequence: CASSAGQGAPYEQYF.

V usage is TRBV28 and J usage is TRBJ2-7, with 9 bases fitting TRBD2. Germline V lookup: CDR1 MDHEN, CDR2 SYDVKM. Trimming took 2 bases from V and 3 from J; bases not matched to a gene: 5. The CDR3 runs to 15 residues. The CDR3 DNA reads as TGTGCCAGCAGTTTACGGCTAGCGGGACACTACGAGCAGTACTTC. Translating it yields CASSLRLAGHYEQYF.

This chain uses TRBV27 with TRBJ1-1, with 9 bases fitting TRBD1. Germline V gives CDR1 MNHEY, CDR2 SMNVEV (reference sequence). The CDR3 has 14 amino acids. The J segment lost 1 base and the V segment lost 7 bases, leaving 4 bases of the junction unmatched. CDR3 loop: CASIKQGANTEAFF. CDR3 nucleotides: TGTGCCAGCATCAAACAGGGGGCGAACACTGAAGCTTTCTTT.

This chain's CDR3 is CASRDGDGGWDANEKLFF. The CDR3 coding sequence is TGTGCCAGCAGAGATGGAGACGGGGGTTGGGACGCTAATGAAAAACTGTTTTTT. The chain links TRBV28 to TRBJ1-4, with a weak D call TRBD1 (5 bases). This CDR3 is 18 amino acids long. The germline V and J ends were trimmed by 6 bases and 3 bases, with 23 bases remaining between them. CDR1 MDHEN and CDR2 SYDVKM come from the germline V gene.

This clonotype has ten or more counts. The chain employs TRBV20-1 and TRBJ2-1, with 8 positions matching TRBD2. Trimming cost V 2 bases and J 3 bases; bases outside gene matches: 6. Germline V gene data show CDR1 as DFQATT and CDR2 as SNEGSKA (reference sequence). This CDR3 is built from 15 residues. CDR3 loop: CSARSGSRVYNEQFF. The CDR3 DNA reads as TGCAGTGCTAGAAGCGGGAGTAGAGTCTACAATGAGCAGTTCTTC.

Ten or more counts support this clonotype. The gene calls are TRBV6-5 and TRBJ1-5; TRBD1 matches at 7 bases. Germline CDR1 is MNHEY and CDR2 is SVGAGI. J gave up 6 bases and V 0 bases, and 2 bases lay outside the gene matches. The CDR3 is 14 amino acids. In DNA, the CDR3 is TGTGCCAGCAGTTACTCGAGACAGGGTCAGCCCCAGCATTTT. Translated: CASSYSRQGQPQHF.

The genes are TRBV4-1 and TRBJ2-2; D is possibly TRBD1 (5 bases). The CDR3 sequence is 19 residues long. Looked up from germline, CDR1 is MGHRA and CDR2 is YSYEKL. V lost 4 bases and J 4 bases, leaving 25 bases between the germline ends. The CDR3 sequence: CASSPPHPGYIPGTGELFF. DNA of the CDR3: TGCGCCAGCAGCCCTCCTCATCCAGGGTACATCCCGGGCACCGGGGAGCTGTTTTTT.

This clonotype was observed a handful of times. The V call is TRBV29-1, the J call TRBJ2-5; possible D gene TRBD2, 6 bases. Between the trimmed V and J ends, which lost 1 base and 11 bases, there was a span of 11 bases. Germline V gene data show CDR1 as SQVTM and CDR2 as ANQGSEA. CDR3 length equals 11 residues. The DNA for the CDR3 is TGCAGCGTTGAAGCGGGAGCCCCTCAGTACTTC. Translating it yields CSVEAGAPQYF. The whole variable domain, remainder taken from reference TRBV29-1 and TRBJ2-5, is SAVISQKPSRDICQRGTSLTIQCQVDSQVTMMFWYRQQPGQSLTLIATANQGSEATYESGFVIDKFPISRPNLTFSTLTVSNMSPEDSSIYLCSVEAGAPQYFGPGTRLLVL.

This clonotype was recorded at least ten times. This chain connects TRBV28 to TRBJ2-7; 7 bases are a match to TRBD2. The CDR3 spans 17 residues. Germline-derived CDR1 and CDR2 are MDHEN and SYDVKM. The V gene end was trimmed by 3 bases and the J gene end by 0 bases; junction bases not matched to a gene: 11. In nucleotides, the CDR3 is TGTGCCAGCAGTTTCAGTATCAGCGGGGACCTCTCCTACGAGCAGTACTTC. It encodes CASSFSISGDLSYEQYF.

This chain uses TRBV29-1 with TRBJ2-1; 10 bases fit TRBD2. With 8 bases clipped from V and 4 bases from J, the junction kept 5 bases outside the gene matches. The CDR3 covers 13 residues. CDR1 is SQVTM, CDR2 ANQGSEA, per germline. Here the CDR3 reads CSSRTSGYNEQFF. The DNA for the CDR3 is TGCAGCTCCAGGACTAGCGGTTACAATGAGCAGTTCTTC.

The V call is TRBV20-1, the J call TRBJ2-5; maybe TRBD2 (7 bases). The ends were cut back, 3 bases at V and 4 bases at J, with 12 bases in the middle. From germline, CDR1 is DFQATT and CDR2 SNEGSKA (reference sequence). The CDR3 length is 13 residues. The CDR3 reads CSARIGGAETQYF. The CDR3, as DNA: TGCAGTGCTAGGATAGGGGGGGCAGAGACCCAGTACTTC.

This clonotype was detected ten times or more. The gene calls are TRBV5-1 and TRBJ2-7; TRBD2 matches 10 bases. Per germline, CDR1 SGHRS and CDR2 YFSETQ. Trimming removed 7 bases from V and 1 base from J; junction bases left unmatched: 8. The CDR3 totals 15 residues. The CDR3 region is CASYDDSGRSYEQYF. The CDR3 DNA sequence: TGCGCCAGCTACGACGATAGCGGGAGGTCCTACGAGCAGTACTTC.

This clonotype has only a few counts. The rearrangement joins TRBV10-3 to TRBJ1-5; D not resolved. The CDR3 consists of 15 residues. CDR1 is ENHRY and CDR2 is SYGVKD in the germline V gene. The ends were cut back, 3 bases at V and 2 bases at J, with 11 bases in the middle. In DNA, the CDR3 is TGTGCCATCAGTGATGTTCGATTCGGCAATCAGCCCCAGCATTTT. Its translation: CAISDVRFGNQPQHF.

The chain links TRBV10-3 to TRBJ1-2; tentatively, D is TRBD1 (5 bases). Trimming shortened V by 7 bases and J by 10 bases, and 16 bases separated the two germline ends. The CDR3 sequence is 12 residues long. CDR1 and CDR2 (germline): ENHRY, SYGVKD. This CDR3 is CAITRSGGAYTF. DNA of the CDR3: TGTGCCATCACAAGATCTGGGGGAGCCTACACCTTC.